These T cell receptor beta chains were read from a single sample in a study of cytomegalovirus exposure and HLA in healthy donors. Clones were read by immunoSEQ multiplex PCR, and TCRdb kept only the in-frame ones, dropping some. The sample has 200,000 to 250,000 clones; approximately 84% are singletons. The sequencing sample was made of PBMCs. The origin of the receptors is a woman between 40 and 55 years old in good health and CMV-seronegative. Each CDR3 is given with its conserved first and last residue. A D gene is named only where the DNA matches it firmly. Size is omitted from some rows. Given values are once, few, many or a class for expanded clones.

-	19	TRBV7-2	TRBD1	TRBJ1-4	CASSLTGTGGLTTNEKLFF	TGTGCCAGCAGTTTGACCGGGACAGGGGGGTTAACAACTAATGAAAAACTGTTTTTT
-	12	TRBV6-6	-	TRBJ2-5	CASGTRRETQYF	TGTGCCAGCGGAACACGGCGGGAGACCCAGTACTTC
-	14	TRBV5-1	TRBD2	TRBJ2-3	CASSLDGGEDTQYF	TGCGCCAGCAGCTTGGACGGGGGGGAGGATACGCAGTATTTT
-	13	TRBV27	TRBD1	TRBJ1-1	CASRLTGETRIFF	TGTGCCAGCAGACTCACAGGGGAGACACGGATTTTCTTT
-	17	TRBV19	TRBD2	TRBJ2-3	CASSIGGSGSFTDTQYF	TGTGCCAGTAGTATCGGGGGTAGCGGGTCCTTCACAGATACGCAGTATTTT
few	15	TRBV4-3	-	TRBJ2-5	CASSQGQGGQETQYF	TGCGCCAGCAGCCAAGGCCAAGGGGGCCAAGAGACCCAGTACTTC
-	12	TRBV28	-	TRBJ2-3	CASSRLADTQYF	TGTGCCAGTAGTAGACTAGCAGATACGCAGTATTTT
once	15	TRBV7-2	-	TRBJ1-3	CASSLATGPGNTIYF	TGTGCCAGCAGCTTAGCCACAGGGCCTGGAAACACCATATATTTT
-	15	TRBV5-1	TRBD2	TRBJ2-7	CASSWTSGGTYEQYF	TGCGCCAGCAGCTGGACTAGCGGGGGAACCTACGAGCAGTACTTC
few	16	TRBV7-3	TRBD2	TRBJ2-3	CASSLSGGSRTDTQYF	TGTGCCAGCAGCTTAAGCGGGGGGTCCCGCACAGATACGCAGTATTTT
-	16	TRBV11-2	TRBD2	TRBJ2-5	CASSAGTSGGHGTQYF	TGTGCCAGCAGCGCGGGGACTAGCGGGGGACATGGGACCCAGTACTTC
-	14	TRBV2	-	TRBJ1-1	CASSEGARNTEAFF	TGTGCCAGCAGTGAGGGGGCCAGGAACACTGAAGCTTTCTTT
-	17	TRBV27	TRBD1	TRBJ1-5	CASSLSWLTGGDQPQHF	TGTGCCAGCAGTTTATCATGGTTGACAGGGGGTGATCAGCCCCAGCATTTT
-	14	TRBV11-1	-	TRBJ2-7	CASSLQMSGLEQYF	TGTGCCAGCAGCCTCCAGATGAGTGGGCTCGAGCAGTACTTC
-	14	TRBV5-5	-	TRBJ1-1	CASSRREQNTEAFF	TGTGCCAGCAGCCGTCGGGAGCAGAACACTGAAGCTTTCTTT
-	15	TRBV7-2	TRBD2	TRBJ2-1	CASSHPGTTYNEQFF	TGTGCCAGCAGCCACCCCGGGACTACTTACAATGAGCAGTTCTTC
-	13	TRBV5-8	-	TRBJ2-3	CASSLDRADTQYF	TGTGCCAGCAGCTTGGACAGGGCGGATACGCAGTATTTT
once	16	TRBV29-1	-	TRBJ2-1	CSVEKVGLQPYNEQFF	TGCAGCGTTGAAAAAGTTGGGCTCCAACCCTACAATGAGCAGTTCTTC
-	12	TRBV28	-	TRBJ2-7	CASRTQGDEQYF	TGTGCCAGCAGAACCCAGGGCGACGAGCAGTACTTC
-	15	TRBV9	-	TRBJ1-2	CASSPSVALNYGYTF	TGTGCCAGCAGCCCCTCTGTGGCCCTTAACTATGGCTACACCTTC
-	15	TRBV5-5	-	TRBJ1-2	CASSLLYGDYYGYTF	TGTGCCAGCAGTCTACTGTACGGGGACTACTATGGCTACACCTTC
-	15	TRBV27	-	TRBJ1-5	CASRTTGQHNQPQHF	TGTGCCAGCAGGACCACGGGACAACACAATCAGCCCCAGCATTTT
-	15	TRBV6-1	TRBD1	TRBJ1-3	CASRNDRGAGNTIYF	TGTGCCAGCAGAAATGACAGGGGAGCTGGAAACACCATATATTTT
-	13	TRBV7-9	TRBD1	TRBJ2-7	CASSQRTGVEQYF	TGTGCCAGCAGCCAGAGAACAGGGGTCGAGCAGTACTTC
-	15	TRBV21-1	-	TRBJ1-4	CASSKATGTNEKLFF	TGTGCCAGCAGCAAAGCGACGGGAACTAATGAAAAACTGTTTTTT
once	14	TRBV5-4	TRBD1	TRBJ2-3	CASSFQGAQDTQYF	TGTGCCAGCAGTTTTCAGGGGGCGCAAGATACGCAGTATTTT
-	17	TRBV19	TRBD1	TRBJ1-4	CASSIHPGTGAPGKLFF	TGTGCCAGTAGTATCCACCCCGGGACAGGCGCGCCGGGGAAACTGTTTTTT
-	15	TRBV18	TRBD1	TRBJ1-5	CASSPGQGQPGAQHF	TGTGCCAGCTCACCTGGACAGGGGCAACCCGGGGCCCAGCATTTT
once	15	TRBV5-1	-	TRBJ1-5	CASSPVGGSNQPQHF	TGCGCCAGCAGCCCGGTCGGGGGTAGCAATCAGCCCCAGCATTTT
-	13	TRBV27	-	TRBJ1-5	CASSSGGSQPQHF	TGTGCCAGCAGTTCAGGTGGGAGTCAGCCCCAGCATTTT
-	14	TRBV4-2	TRBD1	TRBJ1-2	CASSQTAGGGGYTF	TGTGCCAGCAGCCAGACCGCAGGGGGCGGCGGCTACACCTTC
-	11	TRBV30	TRBD1	TRBJ2-7	CARDSNYEQYF	TGTGCCCGGGACAGCAACTACGAGCAGTACTTC
-	13	TRBV10-3	-	TRBJ1-1	CAISALGGTEAFF	TGTGCCATCAGTGCCCTCGGGGGGACTGAAGCTTTCTTT
-	15	TRBV18	TRBD1	TRBJ1-2	CASSINSRGPNGYTF	TGTGCCAGCTCAATTAACTCCAGGGGGCCTAATGGCTACACCTTC